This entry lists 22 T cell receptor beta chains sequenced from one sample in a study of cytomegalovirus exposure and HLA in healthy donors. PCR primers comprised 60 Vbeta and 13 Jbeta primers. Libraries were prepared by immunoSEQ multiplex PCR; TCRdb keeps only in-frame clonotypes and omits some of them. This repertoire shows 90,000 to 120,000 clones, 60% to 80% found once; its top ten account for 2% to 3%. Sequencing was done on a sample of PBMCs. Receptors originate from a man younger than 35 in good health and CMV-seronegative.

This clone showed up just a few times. The CDR3 is CASSQDFTGIDEQYF. Written as DNA, the CDR3 is TGCGCCAGCAGCCAAGATTTTACGGGGATCGACGAGCAGTACTTC. The chain employs TRBV4-3 and TRBJ2-7, with D perhaps TRBD2 (5 bases). The germline V gene has CDR1 LGHNA and CDR2 YSLEER. The CDR3 loop spans 15 amino acids. Deletions cut 0 bases from V and 5 bases from J, with 14 bases between.

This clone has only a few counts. In DNA form, the CDR3 reads TGCGCCAGCAGCCAAGATATCGGGGGCTACGAGCAGTACTTC. Amino acids: CASSQDIGGYEQYF. J is TRBJ2-7 and V is TRBV4-3, with D perhaps matching TRBD2 (6 bases). The germline CDR1 and CDR2 sequences are LGHNA and YSLEER. This CDR3 has 14 amino acids. Trimming pared 0 bases from V and 3 bases from J, leaving 9 bases between.

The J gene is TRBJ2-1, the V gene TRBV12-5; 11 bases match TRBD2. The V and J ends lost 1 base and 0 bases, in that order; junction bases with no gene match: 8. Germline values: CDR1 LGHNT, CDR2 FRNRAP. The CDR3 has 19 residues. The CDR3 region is CASGLGHLAGGSSYNEQFF. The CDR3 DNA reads TGTGCTAGTGGTTTGGGACACCTAGCGGGGGGTAGCTCCTACAATGAGCAGTTCTTC.

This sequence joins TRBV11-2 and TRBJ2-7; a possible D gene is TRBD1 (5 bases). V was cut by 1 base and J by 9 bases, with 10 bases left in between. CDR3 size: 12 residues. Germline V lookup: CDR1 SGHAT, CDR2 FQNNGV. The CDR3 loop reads CASSLGGRVQYF. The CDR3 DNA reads TGTGCCAGCAGCTTAGGGGGCCGGGTGCAGTACTTC.

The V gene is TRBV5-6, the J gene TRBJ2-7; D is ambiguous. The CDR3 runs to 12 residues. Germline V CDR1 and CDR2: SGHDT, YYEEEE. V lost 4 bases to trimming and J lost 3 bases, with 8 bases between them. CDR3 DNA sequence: TGTGCCAGCAGCCTGAGGAGCTACGAGCAGTACTTC. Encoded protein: CASSLRSYEQYF.

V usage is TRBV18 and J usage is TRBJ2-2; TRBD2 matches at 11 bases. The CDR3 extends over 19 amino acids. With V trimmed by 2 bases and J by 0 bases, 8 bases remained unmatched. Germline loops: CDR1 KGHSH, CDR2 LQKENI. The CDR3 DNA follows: TGTGCCAGCTCACCATTGGCCCTAGCGGGGGGTCCGAACACCGGGGAGCTGTTTTTT. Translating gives CASSPLALAGGPNTGELFF.

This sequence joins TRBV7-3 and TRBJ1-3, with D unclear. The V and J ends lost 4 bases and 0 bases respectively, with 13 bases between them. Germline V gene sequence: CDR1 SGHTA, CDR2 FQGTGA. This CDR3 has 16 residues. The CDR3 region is CASSSTRRDSGNTIYF. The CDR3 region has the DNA TGTGCCAGCAGCTCGACCCGACGGGACTCTGGAAACACCATATATTTT.

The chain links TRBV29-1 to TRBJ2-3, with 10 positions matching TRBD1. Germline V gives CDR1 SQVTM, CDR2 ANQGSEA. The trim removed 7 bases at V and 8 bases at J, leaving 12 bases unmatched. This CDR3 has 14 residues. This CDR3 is CSADGTGDAGTQYF. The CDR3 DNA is TGCAGCGCCGACGGGACAGGGGACGCCGGTACGCAGTATTTT.

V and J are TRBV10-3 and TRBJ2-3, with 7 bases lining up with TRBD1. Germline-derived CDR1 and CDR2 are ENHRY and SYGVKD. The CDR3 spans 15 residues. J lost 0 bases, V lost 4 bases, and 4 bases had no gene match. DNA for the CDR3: TGTGCCATCAGTGCCGGGACAGCTAGCACAGATACGCAGTATTTT. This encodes CAISAGTASTDTQYF.

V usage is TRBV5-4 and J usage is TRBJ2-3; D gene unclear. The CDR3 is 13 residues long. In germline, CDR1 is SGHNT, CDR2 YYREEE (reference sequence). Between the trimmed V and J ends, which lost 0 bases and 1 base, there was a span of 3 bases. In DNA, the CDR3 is TGTGCCAGCAGCTTGGTAGGCACAGATACGCAGTATTTT. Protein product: CASSLVGTDTQYF.

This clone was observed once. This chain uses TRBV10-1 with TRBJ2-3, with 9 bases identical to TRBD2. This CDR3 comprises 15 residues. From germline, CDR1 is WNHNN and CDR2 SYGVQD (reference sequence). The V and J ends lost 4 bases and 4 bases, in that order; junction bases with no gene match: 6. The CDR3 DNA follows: TGCGCCAGCAGTGTTGGTAGCGGGGGTTCAGATACGCAGTATTTT. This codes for CASSVGSGGSDTQYF.

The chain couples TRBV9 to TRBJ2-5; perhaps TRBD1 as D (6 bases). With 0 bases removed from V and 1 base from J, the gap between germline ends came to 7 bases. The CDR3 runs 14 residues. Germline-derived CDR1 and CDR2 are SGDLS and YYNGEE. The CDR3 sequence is CASSVARGQETQYF. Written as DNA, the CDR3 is TGTGCCAGCAGCGTAGCCAGGGGCCAAGAGACCCAGTACTTC.

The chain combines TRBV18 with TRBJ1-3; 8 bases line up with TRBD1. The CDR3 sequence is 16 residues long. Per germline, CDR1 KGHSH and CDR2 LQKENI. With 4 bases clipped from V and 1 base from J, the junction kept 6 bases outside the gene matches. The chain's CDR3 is CASSLDREGSGNTIYF. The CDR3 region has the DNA TGTGCCAGCTCACTGGACAGGGAAGGATCTGGAAACACCATATATTTT.

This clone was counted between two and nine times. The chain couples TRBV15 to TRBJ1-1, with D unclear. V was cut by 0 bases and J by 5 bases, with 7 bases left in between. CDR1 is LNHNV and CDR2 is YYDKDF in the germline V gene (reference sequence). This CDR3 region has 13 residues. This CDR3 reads CATSRDLATEAFF. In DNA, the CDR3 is TGTGCCACCAGCAGAGATTTAGCGACTGAAGCTTTCTTT.

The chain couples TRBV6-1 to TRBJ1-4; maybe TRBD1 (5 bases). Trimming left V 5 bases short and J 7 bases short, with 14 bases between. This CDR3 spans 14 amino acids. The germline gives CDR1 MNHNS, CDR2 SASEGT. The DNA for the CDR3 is TGTGCCAGCAGTACCCCTGACAGCGTTGAAAAACTGTTTTTT. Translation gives CASSTPDSVEKLFF.

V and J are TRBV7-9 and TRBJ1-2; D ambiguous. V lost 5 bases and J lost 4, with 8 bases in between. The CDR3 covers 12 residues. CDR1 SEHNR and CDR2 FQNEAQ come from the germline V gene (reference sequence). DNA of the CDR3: TGTGCCAGCAGCCCCGCGGCCTATGGCTACACCTTC. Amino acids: CASSPAAYGYTF.

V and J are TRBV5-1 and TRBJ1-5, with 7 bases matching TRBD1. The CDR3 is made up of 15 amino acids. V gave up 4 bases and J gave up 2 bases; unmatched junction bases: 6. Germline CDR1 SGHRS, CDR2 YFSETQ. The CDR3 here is CASSVDREGNQPQHF. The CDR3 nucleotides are TGCGCCAGCAGCGTAGACAGGGAGGGCAATCAGCCCCAGCATTTT.

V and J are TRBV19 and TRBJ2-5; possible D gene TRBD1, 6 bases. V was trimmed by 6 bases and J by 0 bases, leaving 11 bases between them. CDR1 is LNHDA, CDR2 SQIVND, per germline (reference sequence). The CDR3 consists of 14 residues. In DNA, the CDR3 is TGTGCCAGTAGCCGTACAGGGAACCAAGAGACCCAGTACTTC. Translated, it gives CASSRTGNQETQYF.

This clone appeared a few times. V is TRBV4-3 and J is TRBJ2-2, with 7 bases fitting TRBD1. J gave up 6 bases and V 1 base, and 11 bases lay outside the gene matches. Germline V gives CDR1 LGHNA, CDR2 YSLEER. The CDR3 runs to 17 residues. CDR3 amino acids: CASSQGPPTGVPGELFF. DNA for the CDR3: TGCGCCAGCAGCCAAGGGCCCCCAACAGGGGTTCCCGGGGAGCTGTTTTTT.

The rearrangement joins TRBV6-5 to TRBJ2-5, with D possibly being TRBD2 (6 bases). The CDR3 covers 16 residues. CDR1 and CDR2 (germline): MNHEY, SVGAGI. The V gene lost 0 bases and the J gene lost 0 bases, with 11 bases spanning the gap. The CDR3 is CASSYSREKHQETQYF. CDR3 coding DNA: TGTGCCAGCAGTTACTCGCGGGAAAAACACCAAGAGACCCAGTACTTC.

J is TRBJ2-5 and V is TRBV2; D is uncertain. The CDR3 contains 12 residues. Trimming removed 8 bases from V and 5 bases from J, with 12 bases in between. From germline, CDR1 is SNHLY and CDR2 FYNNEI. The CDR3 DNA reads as TGTGCCAGCGGAAGGAGTCTGGAGACCCAGTACTTC. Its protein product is CASGRSLETQYF.

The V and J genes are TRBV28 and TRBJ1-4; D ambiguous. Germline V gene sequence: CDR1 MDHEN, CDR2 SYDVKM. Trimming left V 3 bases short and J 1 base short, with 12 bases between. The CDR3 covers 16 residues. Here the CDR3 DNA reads TGTGCCAGCAGTTTTCCGCCGATTAGAACTAATGAAAAACTGTTTTTT. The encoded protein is CASSFPPIRTNEKLFF. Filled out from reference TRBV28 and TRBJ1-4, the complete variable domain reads DVKVTQSSRYLVKRTGEKVFLECVQDMDHENMFWYRQDPGLGLRLIYFSYDVKMKEKGDIPEGYSVSREKKERFSLILESASTNQTSMYLCASSFPPIRTNEKLFFGSGTQLSVL.